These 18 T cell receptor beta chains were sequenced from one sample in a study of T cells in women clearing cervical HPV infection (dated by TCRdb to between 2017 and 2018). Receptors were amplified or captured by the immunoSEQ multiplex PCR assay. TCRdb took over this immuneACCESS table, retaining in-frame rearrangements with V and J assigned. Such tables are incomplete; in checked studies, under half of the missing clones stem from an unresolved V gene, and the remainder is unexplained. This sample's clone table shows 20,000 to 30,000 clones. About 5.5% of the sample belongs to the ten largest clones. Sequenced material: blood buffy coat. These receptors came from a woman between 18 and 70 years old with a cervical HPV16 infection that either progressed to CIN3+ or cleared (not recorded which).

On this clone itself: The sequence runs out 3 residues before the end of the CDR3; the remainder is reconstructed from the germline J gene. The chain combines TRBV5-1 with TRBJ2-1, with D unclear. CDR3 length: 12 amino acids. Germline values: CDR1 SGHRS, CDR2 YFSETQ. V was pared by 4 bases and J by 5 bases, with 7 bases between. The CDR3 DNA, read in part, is TGCGCCAGCAGCCTAAACCACAATGAG. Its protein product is CASSLNHNE. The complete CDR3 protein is CASSLNHNEQFF.

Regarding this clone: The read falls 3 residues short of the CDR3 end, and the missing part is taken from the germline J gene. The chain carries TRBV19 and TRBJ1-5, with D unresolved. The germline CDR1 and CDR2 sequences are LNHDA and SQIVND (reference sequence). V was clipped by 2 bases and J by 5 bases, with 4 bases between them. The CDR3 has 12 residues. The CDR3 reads CASSISDQPQHF. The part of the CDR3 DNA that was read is TGTGCCAGTAGTATATCGGATCAGCCC. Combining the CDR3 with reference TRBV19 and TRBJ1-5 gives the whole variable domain DGGITQSPKYLFRKEGQNVTLSCEQNLNHDAMYWYRQDPGQGLRLIYYSQIVNDFQKGDIAEGYSVSREKKESFPLTVTSAQKNPTAFYLCASSISDQPQHFGDGTRLSIL.

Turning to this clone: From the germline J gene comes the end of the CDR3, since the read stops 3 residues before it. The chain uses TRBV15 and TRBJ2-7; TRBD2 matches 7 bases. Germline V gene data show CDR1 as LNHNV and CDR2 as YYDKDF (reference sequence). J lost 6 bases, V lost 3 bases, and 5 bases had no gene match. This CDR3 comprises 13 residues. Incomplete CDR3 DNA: TGTGCCACCAGCAGGGTGGGGGGGTTCGAG. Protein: CATSRVGGFE. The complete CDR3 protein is CATSRVGGFEQYF.

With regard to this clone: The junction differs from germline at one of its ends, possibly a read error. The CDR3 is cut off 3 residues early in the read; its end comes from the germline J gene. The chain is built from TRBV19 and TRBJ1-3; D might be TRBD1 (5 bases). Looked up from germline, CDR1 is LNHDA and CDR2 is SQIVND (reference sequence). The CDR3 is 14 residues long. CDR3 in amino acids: CASSITGAGNTIYF. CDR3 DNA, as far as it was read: TGTGCCAGTAGTATAACTGGGGCTGGAAACACT. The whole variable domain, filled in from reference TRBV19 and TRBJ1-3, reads DGGITQSPKYLFRKEGQNVTLSCEQNLNHDAMYWYRQDPGQGLRLIYYSQIVNDFQKGDIAEGYSVSREKKESFPLTVTSAQKNPTAFYLCASSITGAGNTIYFGEGSWLTVV.

The chain's CDR3 is CASSVGSGRLETQYF. CDR3 DNA (partial): TGTGCCAGCAGCGTAGGTAGCGGGAGATTGGAGACC. The V and J genes are TRBV9 and TRBJ2-5; 9 bases are a match to TRBD2. The read finishes 3 residues shy of the CDR3 end, and the germline J gene is used to complete it. The CDR3 totals 15 residues. CDR1 is SGDLS and CDR2 is YYNGEE in the germline V gene. After removal of 0 bases from V and 5 bases from J, the junction contained 5 bases not matched to a gene.

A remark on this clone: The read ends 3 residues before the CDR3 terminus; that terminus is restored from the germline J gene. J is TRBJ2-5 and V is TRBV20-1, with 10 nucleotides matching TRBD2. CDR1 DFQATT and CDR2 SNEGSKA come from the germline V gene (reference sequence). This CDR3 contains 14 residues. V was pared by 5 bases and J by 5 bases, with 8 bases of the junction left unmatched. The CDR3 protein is CSARSGGAWETQYF. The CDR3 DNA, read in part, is TGCAGTGCTCGAAGCGGGGGGGCGTGGGAGACC.

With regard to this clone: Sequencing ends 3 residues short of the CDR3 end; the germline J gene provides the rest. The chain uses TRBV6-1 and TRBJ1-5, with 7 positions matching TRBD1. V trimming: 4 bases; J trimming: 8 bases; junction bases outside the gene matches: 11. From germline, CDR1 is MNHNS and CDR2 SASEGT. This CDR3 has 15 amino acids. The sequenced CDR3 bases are TGTGCCAGCAGTGGCTCCTACAGGGGCGAGAAGCCC. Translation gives CASSGSYRGEKP. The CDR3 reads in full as CASSGSYRGEKPQHF.

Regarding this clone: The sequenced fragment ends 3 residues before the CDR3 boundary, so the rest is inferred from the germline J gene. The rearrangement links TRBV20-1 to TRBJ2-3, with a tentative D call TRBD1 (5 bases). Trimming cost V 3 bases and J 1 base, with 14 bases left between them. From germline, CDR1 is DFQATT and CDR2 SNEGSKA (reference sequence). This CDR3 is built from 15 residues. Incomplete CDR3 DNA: TGCAGTGCTAGGGTCAGGGTTGAGGGCACAGATACG. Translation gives CSARVRVEGTDT. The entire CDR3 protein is CSARVRVEGTDTQYF.

CDR3 in amino acids: CASSLPTGTNEKLFF. Incomplete CDR3 DNA: TGTGCCAGCAGCCTGCCGACAGGAACTAATGAAAAA. The rearrangement links TRBV5-5 to TRBJ1-4; TRBD1 might be the D (6 bases). Read sequence stops 3 residues before the CDR3 end, and the germline J gene provides the missing end. Trimming removed 4 bases at V and 1 base at J, with 11 bases between. The CDR3 spans 15 residues. CDR1 and CDR2 (germline): SGHKS, YYEKEE (reference sequence).

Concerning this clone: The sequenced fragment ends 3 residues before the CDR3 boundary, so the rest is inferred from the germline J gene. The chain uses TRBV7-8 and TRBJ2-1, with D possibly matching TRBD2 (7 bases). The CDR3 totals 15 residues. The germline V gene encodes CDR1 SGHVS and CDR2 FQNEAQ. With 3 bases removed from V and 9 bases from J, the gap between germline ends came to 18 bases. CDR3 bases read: TGTGCCAGCAGCTTTGGGGGGGGCCCCCGTAGTGAG. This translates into CASSFGGGPRSE. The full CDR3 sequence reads CASSFGGGPRSEQFF.

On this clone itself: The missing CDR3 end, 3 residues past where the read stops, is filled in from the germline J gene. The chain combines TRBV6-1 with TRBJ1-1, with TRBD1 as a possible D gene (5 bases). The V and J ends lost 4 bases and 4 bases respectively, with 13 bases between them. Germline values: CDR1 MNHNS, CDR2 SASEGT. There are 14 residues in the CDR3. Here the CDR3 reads CASSVRVSGTEAFF. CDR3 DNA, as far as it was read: TGTGCCAGCAGTGTCAGGGTTTCGGGCACTGAA.

The CDR3 spells CANSGTLETQYF. The part of the CDR3 DNA that was read is TGTGCCAACTCCGGGACTTTAGAGACC. V usage is TRBV2 and J usage is TRBJ2-5; TRBD2 is a possible D gene (6 bases). Coverage ceases 3 residues before the CDR3 finishes, and the germline J gene fills in the end. The CDR3 length is 12 residues. Germline V gene data show CDR1 as SNHLY and CDR2 as FYNNEI. Trimming removed 10 bases at V and 4 bases at J, with 13 bases between. Full variable domain (rest looked up from reference TRBV2 and TRBJ2-5): EPEVTQTPSHQVTQMGQEVILRCVPISNHLYFYWYRQILGQKVEFLVSFYNNEISEKSEIFDDQFSVERPDGSNFTLKIRSTKLEDSAMYFCANSGTLETQYFGPGTRLLVL.

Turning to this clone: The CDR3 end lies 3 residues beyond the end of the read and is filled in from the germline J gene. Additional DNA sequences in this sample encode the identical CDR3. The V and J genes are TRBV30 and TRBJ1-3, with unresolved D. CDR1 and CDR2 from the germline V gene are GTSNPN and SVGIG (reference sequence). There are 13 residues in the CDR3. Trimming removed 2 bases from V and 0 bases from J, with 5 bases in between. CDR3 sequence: CAWSSDSGNTIYF. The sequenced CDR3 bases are TGTGCCTGGAGTAGCGACTCTGGAAACACC.

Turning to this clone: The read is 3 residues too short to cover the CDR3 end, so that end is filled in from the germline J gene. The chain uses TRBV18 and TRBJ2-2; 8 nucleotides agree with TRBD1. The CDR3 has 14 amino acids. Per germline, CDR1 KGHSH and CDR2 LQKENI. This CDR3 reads CASSRDRNNEKLFF. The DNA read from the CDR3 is TGTGCCAGCTCACGGGACAGGAATAATGAAAAG. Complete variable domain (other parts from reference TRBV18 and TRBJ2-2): NAGVMQNPRHLVRRRGQEARLRCSPMKGHSHVYWYRQLPEEGLKFMVYLQKENIIDESGMPKERFSAEFPKEGPSILRIQQVVRGDSAAYFCASSRDRNNEKLFFGEGSRLTVL.

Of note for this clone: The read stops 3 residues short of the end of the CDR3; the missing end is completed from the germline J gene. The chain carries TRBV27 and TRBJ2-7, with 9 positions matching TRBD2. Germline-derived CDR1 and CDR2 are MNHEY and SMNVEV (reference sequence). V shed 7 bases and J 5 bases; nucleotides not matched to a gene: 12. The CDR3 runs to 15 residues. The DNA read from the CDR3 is TGTGCCAGCACCTTGACCGGGACTAGCATGGACGAG. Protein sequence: CASTLTGTSMDE. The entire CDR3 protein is CASTLTGTSMDEQYF.

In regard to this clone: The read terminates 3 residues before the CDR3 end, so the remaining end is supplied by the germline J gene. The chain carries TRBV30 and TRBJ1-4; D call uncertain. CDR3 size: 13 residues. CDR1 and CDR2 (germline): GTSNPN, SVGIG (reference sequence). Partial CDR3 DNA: TGTGCCTGGAGTGAGACGGGGAATTCACCA. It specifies CAWSETGNSP. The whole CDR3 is CAWSETGNSPLFF.

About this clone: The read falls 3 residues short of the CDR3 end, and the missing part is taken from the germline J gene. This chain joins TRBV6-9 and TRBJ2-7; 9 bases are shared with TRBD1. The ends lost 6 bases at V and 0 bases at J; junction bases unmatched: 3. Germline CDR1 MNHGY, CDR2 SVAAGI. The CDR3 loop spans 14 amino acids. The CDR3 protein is CASSRDRDSYEQYF. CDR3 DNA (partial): TGTGCCAGCAGCCGGGACAGGGACTCCTACGAG.

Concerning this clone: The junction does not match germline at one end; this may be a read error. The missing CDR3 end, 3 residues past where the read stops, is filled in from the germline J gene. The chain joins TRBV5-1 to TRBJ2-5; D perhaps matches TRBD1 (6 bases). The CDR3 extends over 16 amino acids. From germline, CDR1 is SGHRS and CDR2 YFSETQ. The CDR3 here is CASRLGSSGERETQYF. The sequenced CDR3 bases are TGCGCCAGCAGATTGGGGTCGTCAGGGGAGCGGGAGACC. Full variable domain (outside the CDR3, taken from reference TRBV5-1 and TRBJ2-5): KAGVTQTPRYLIKTRGQQVTLSCSPISGHRSVSWYQQTPGQGLQFLFEYFSETQRNKGNFPGRFSGRQFSNSRSEMNVSTLELGDSALYLCASRLGSSGERETQYFGPGTRLLVL.